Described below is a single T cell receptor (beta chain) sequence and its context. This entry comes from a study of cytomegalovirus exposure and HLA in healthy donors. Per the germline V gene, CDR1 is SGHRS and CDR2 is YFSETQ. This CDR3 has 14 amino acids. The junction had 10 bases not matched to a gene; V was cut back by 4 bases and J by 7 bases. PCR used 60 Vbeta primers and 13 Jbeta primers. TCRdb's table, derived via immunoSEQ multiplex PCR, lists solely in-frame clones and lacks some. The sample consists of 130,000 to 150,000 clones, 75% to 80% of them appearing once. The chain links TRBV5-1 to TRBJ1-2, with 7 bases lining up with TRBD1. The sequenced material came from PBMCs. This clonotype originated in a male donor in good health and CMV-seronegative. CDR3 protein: CASSRETGKGGYTF. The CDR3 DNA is TGCGCCAGCAGCCGAGAGACAGGGAAGGGTGGCTACACCTTC.